Below are 15 T cell receptor beta chains sequenced from a single sample in a study of OX40 agonist ivuxolimab in advanced cancers. Repertoires were generated with immunoSEQ multiplex PCR, while TCRdb's copy carries only in-frame clones and drops some. The data show approximately 75,000 clones, around 90% seen once. The sample consisted of CD4+ or CD8+ T cells sorted from blood, taken in a trial of the OX40 agonist ivuxolimab. Source of these receptors: an adult with an advanced solid tumor such as melanoma, head and neck, liver or kidney cancer.

This sequence joins TRBV29-1 and TRBJ2-3; TRBD2 matches at 8 bases. The length of the CDR3 is 16 residues. Germline CDR1 is SQVTM and CDR2 is ANQGSEA. J lost 0 bases, V lost 7 bases, and 12 bases had no gene match. The CDR3: CSGGKGASGSTDTQYF. The CDR3 nucleotides read TGCAGCGGGGGTAAAGGGGCTAGCGGGAGCACAGATACGCAGTATTTT.

The V call is TRBV5-1, the J call TRBJ2-1; D gene uncertain. The germline gives CDR1 SGHRS, CDR2 YFSETQ. The V end was cut by 0 bases, the J end by 9 bases, with 13 bases between. The length of the CDR3 is 14 residues. The CDR3 DNA reads TGCGCCAGCAGCTTGGTCTTCGGGCAGACTGAGCAGTTCTTC. It translates to CASSLVFGQTEQFF.

The chain links TRBV5-5 to TRBJ2-7, with 8 bases aligning to TRBD1. V gave up 3 bases and J gave up 2 bases; unmatched junction bases: 4. Germline assignment: CDR1 SGHKS and CDR2 YYEKEE (reference sequence). CDR3 length: 14 amino acids. The CDR3 DNA sequence: TGTGCCAGCAGCTCCTTGACAGGGGCCTACGAGCAGTACTTC. Encoded protein: CASSSLTGAYEQYF. The whole variable domain, filled in from reference TRBV5-5 and TRBJ2-7, reads DAGVTQSPTHLIKTRGQQVTLRCSPISGHKSVSWYQQVLGQGPQFIFQYYEKEERGRGNFPDRFSARQFPNYSSELNVNALLLGDSALYLCASSSLTGAYEQYFGPGTRLTVT.

The rearrangement joins TRBV12-1 to TRBJ2-3; the table assigns TRBD2, which was not confirmed against the DNA. TRBV12-1 is listed as a pseudogene. The CDR3 spans 19 residues. CDR3: CASSPHQGRERDRADTQYF. In nucleotides, the CDR3 is TGTGCCAGCAGCCCCCACCAGGGGCGGGAGCGGGATCGGGCAGATACGCAGTATTTT.

The chain carries TRBV7-3 and TRBJ2-1, with D possibly matching TRBD1 (5 bases). Trimming removed 1 base at V and 5 bases at J, with 12 bases between. Germline V CDR1 and CDR2: SGHTA, FQGTGA. The CDR3 runs 15 residues. For the CDR3, the DNA is TGTGCCAGCAGCTTAATGGTGGGGCTCCACAATGAGCAGTTCTTC. Translated, it gives CASSLMVGLHNEQFF.

The rearrangement uses TRBV29-1 and TRBJ1-4; D uncertain. The CDR3 is 12 residues long. Germline V gene data show CDR1 as SQVTM and CDR2 as ANQGSEA. Trimming left V 7 bases short and J 0 bases short, with 6 bases between. The CDR3 sequence is CSGSATNEKLFF. In DNA form, the CDR3 reads TGCAGCGGCAGTGCAACTAATGAAAAACTGTTTTTT.

The chain links TRBV7-2 to TRBJ2-2, with 8 bases that match TRBD1. The J segment lost 7 bases and the V segment lost 5 bases, leaving 6 bases of the junction unmatched. This CDR3 comprises 14 residues. Germline CDR1 and CDR2: SGHTA and FQGNSA. The CDR3 region has the DNA TGTGCCAGCAGCCCGACAGGGGTCGGCGGGGAGCTGTTTTTT. The encoded protein is CASSPTGVGGELFF.

The chain recombines TRBV4-1 with TRBJ1-5; 7 bases match TRBD1. CDR1 is MGHRA, CDR2 YSYEKL, per germline. The CDR3 has 16 residues. V dropped 0 bases and J dropped 3; count of bases not matched to a gene: 5. CDR3 sequence: CASSQEGQGVNQPQHF. CDR3 coding DNA: TGCGCCAGCAGCCAAGAGGGGCAGGGGGTCAATCAGCCCCAGCATTTT.

J is TRBJ1-1 and V is TRBV18; D is uncertain. This CDR3 has 14 amino acids. V lost 3 bases to trimming and J lost 3 bases, with 11 bases between them. Germline CDR1 reads KGHSH; CDR2 reads LQKENI. This chain's CDR3 is CASSPRRWDTEAFF. CDR3 sequence (DNA): TGTGCCAGCTCACCTAGAAGGTGGGACACTGAAGCTTTCTTT.

The genes are TRBV18 and TRBJ2-7; the match to TRBD1 covers 7 bases. V gave up 6 bases and J gave up 5 bases; unmatched junction bases: 13. The germline CDR1 and CDR2 sequences are KGHSH and LQKENI. This CDR3 is 15 amino acids long. CDR3 in DNA: TGTGCCAGCTCGGTCCGGGGACAGACCATCGACGAGCAGTACTTC. The encoded protein is CASSVRGQTIDEQYF.

The chain combines TRBV19 with TRBJ1-5, with D perhaps TRBD1 (5 bases). With 0 bases removed from V and 0 bases from J, the gap between germline ends came to 9 bases. CDR3 size: 16 residues. From germline, CDR1 is LNHDA and CDR2 SQIVND (reference sequence). Written as DNA, the CDR3 is TGTGCCAGTAGTATAGACAGGGCGCCTAGCAATCAGCCCCAGCATTTT. Amino acids: CASSIDRAPSNQPQHF.

This clone was seen a single time. The chain employs TRBV29-1 and TRBJ2-2; 7 bases align to TRBD2. The CDR3 extends over 13 amino acids. J gave up 0 bases and V 7 bases, and 2 bases lay outside the gene matches. From germline, CDR1 is SQVTM and CDR2 ANQGSEA. The chain's CDR3 is CSASGPNTGELFF. The CDR3 DNA is TGCAGCGCTAGCGGACCGAACACCGGGGAGCTGTTTTTT.

The chain couples TRBV19 to TRBJ1-3, with D tentatively TRBD1 (5 bases). Per the germline V gene, CDR1 is LNHDA and CDR2 is SQIVND (reference sequence). The CDR3 consists of 15 residues. V dropped 1 base and J dropped 1 base, with 8 bases sitting between them. CDR3 nucleotide sequence: TGTGCCAGTAGTATAGCAGGGACTTCTGGAAACACCATATATTTT. Translating it yields CASSIAGTSGNTIYF.

This chain connects TRBV30 to TRBJ2-2, with a possible D match to TRBD2 (6 bases). The CDR3 runs 13 residues. Germline lookup yields CDR1 GTSNPN and CDR2 SVGIG (reference sequence). Trimming removed 4 bases from V and 6 bases from J, with 12 bases in between. In nucleotides, the CDR3 is TGTGCCTGGATGGGGGGTCCGGCCGGGGAGCTGTTTTTT. Translation gives CAWMGGPAGELFF.

This rearrangement joins TRBV18 to TRBJ2-6; D not resolved. Germline V lookup: CDR1 KGHSH, CDR2 LQKENI. V lost 0 bases to trimming and J lost 0 bases, with 0 bases between them. This CDR3 spans 14 amino acids. The CDR3 DNA sequence: TGTGCCAGCTCACCACCCTCTGGGGCCAACGTCCTGACTTTC. It codes for CASSPPSGANVLTF.